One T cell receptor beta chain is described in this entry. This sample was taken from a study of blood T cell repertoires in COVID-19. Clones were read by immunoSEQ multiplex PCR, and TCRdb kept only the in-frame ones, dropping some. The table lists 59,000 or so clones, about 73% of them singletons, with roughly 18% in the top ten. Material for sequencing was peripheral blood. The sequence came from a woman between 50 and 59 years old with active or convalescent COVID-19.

The CDR3 loop is CASSLTGGLGTQYF. The CDR3 coding sequence is TGTGCCAGCAGTTTAACAGGGGGCTTGGGGACCCAGTACTTC. The rearrangement uses TRBV28 and TRBJ2-5; TRBD1 aligns across 9 bases. CDR3 length: 14 residues. Trimming cost V 2 bases and J 7 bases; bases outside gene matches: 5. Germline CDR1 MDHEN, CDR2 SYDVKM.